The next 25 T cell receptor beta chains were all read from a single sample in a study of T-cell reconstitution after alpha-beta-depleted transplantation in children. Unique molecular identifiers were built into the TCRbeta library. Via MiXCR, TCRdb re-called the PCR reads, giving one row per CDR3 protein. The repertoire holds hundreds of thousands of distinct CDR3 sequences, with about an eighth as singletons. Specimen: PBMCs, collected before TCRalphabeta/CD19-depleted stem cell transplant. The receptors shown here come from a girl under 10 years old with congenital amegakaryocytic thrombocytopenia, due to receive a stem cell transplant.

This clonotype was seen ten or more times. The V and J genes are TRBV9 and TRBJ1-3; 8 bases fit TRBD1. Germline CDR1 SGDLS, CDR2 YYNGEE. CDR3 length: 16 amino acids. The V segment lost 3 bases and the J segment 2 bases; nucleotides outside the gene matches: 7. The CDR3 DNA sequence: TGTGCCAGCAGCGGACCTGGACAGGGTACTGGAAACACCATATATTTT. Translated: CASSGPGQGTGNTIYF.

This clonotype was seen ten or more times. Here the CDR3 DNA reads TGCGCCAGCAGCTTGGTCCCGCTCTACAATGAGCAGTTCTTC. Amino acids: CASSLVPLYNEQFF. The chain has TRBV5-1 and TRBJ2-1; D is uncertain. Trimming cost V 0 bases and J 3 bases, with 7 bases left between them. The CDR3 consists of 14 residues. The germline gives CDR1 SGHRS, CDR2 YFSETQ.

This chain connects TRBV7-2 to TRBJ2-1; D remains unclear. The CDR3 spans 14 residues. Germline CDR1 SGHTA, CDR2 FQGNSA. Trimming took 3 bases from V and 5 from J, leaving 11 bases between them. CDR3 sequence reads: CASSFRQVNNEQFF. As DNA, the CDR3 is TGTGCCAGCAGCTTTAGGCAGGTTAACAATGAGCAGTTCTTC. Using reference TRBV7-2 and TRBJ2-1 for the parts outside the CDR3, the full variable domain is GAGVSQSPSNKVTEKGKDVELRCDPISGHTALYWYRQSLGQGLEFLIYFQGNSAPDKSGLPSDRFSAERTGGSVSTLTIQRTQQEDSAVYLCASSFRQVNNEQFFGPGTRLTVL.

V gene TRBV5-1 combines with J gene TRBJ2-5, with TRBD2 matching 9 bases. The ends lost 4 bases at V and 1 base at J; junction bases unmatched: 5. Germline V lookup: CDR1 SGHRS, CDR2 YFSETQ. CDR3 length equals 15 residues. CDR3 region: CASSALAGFQETQYF. In DNA form, the CDR3 reads TGCGCCAGCAGCGCCCTAGCGGGGTTCCAAGAGACCCAGTACTTC. The whole variable domain, remainder taken from reference TRBV5-1 and TRBJ2-5, is KAGVTQTPRYLIKTRGQQVTLSCSPISGHRSVSWYQQTPGQGLQFLFEYFSETQRNKGNFPGRFSGRQFSNSRSEMNVSTLELGDSALYLCASSALAGFQETQYFGPGTRLLVL.

This clonotype has a count of ten or more. J is TRBJ2-7 and V is TRBV5-1, with TRBD2 as a possible D gene (5 bases). From germline, CDR1 is SGHRS and CDR2 YFSETQ. V was clipped by 0 bases and J by 5 bases, with 12 bases between them. This CDR3 spans 14 amino acids. The CDR3 reads CASSLAGIVHEQYF. CDR3 coding DNA: TGCGCCAGCAGCTTGGCGGGGATCGTCCACGAGCAGTACTTC.

This chain links TRBV25-1 with TRBJ2-1, with 7 bases matching TRBD2. V gave up 5 bases and J gave up 2 bases; unmatched junction bases: 3. Germline V gives CDR1 MGHDK, CDR2 SYGVNS. The CDR3 is made up of 14 amino acids. Here the CDR3 reads CASSWGLTYNEQFF. CDR3 sequence (DNA): TGTGCCAGCAGTTGGGGACTAACCTACAATGAGCAGTTCTTC.

V and J are TRBV5-1 and TRBJ1-6, with 8 bases lining up with TRBD1. V lost 3 bases to trimming and J lost 9 bases; unmatched junction nucleotides: 8. Germline lookup yields CDR1 SGHRS and CDR2 YFSETQ. CDR3 length equals 15 residues. The CDR3 loop is CASSWDTGGTSPLHF. In DNA form, the CDR3 reads TGCGCCAGCAGCTGGGATACAGGGGGTACTTCACCCCTCCACTTT.

This clonotype was observed a handful of times. This chain links TRBV28 with TRBJ2-5, with D hard to call. This CDR3 spans 15 amino acids. From germline, CDR1 is MDHEN and CDR2 SYDVKM. Between the trimmed V and J ends, which lost 3 bases and 4 bases, there was a span of 15 bases. CDR3 DNA sequence: TGTGCCAGCAGTTTCTTTAAGCTATCGGGAGAGACCCAGTACTTC. Translation gives CASSFFKLSGETQYF.

This clonotype came up many times. V gene TRBV27 combines with J gene TRBJ2-7, with D unclear. The V and J ends lost 6 bases and 3 bases respectively, with 12 bases between them. Looked up from germline, CDR1 is MNHEY and CDR2 is SMNVEV (reference sequence). The CDR3 spans 13 residues. In nucleotides, the CDR3 is TGTGCCAGCAGGGGGATTTCCTTCTACGAGCAGTACTTC. Translated, it gives CASRGISFYEQYF.

This clonotype was observed many times. The chain combines TRBV29-1 with TRBJ1-1, with D unresolved. Trimming took 5 bases from V and 1 from J, leaving 11 bases between them. The CDR3 is 13 amino acids. The germline V gene has CDR1 SQVTM and CDR2 ANQGSEA. In DNA, the CDR3 is TGCAGCGTTCAAGCGGTTACGAACACTGAAGCTTTCTTT. Translation: CSVQAVTNTEAFF.

This clonotype was recorded a few times. This sequence joins TRBV5-1 and TRBJ2-7, with D unclear. The V and J ends lost 0 bases and 12 bases respectively, with 16 bases between them. There are 13 residues in the CDR3. Germline V gene sequence: CDR1 SGHRS, CDR2 YFSETQ. In DNA form, the CDR3 reads TGCGCCAGCAGCTTGGACGCGCCCCTCGGCTTGTACTTC. It translates to CASSLDAPLGLYF.

This clonotype was observed a handful of times. The chain links TRBV4-1 to TRBJ2-5; TRBD2 might be the D (6 bases). The ends were cut back, 2 bases at V and 4 bases at J, with 11 bases in the middle. This CDR3 comprises 14 residues. Germline-derived CDR1 and CDR2 are MGHRA and YSYEKL. Here the CDR3 reads CASSQLWGGETQYF. The CDR3 DNA is TGCGCCAGCAGCCAATTGTGGGGAGGAGAGACCCAGTACTTC.

This chain joins TRBV7-2 and TRBJ2-5, with D perhaps matching TRBD1 or TRBD2 (6 bases each). With 5 bases removed from V and 4 bases from J, the gap between germline ends came to 17 bases. CDR3 size: 15 residues. The germline V gene encodes CDR1 SGHTA and CDR2 FQGNSA. CDR3 in DNA: TGTGCCAGCAGCGCTAGGGGGGACCCAATAGAGACCCAGTACTTC. The encoded protein is CASSARGDPIETQYF.

This clonotype was seen many times. J is TRBJ2-1 and V is TRBV20-1; a weak D match, TRBD2 (5 bases). This CDR3 contains 18 residues. From germline, CDR1 is DFQATT and CDR2 SNEGSKA (reference sequence). The V end was cut by 2 bases, the J end by 2 bases, with 22 bases between. CDR3 sequence (DNA): TGCAGTGCTAGACCGAACCTAAGCGGCCGCGTCCCCTACAATGAGCAGTTCTTC. Residues: CSARPNLSGRVPYNEQFF.

For the CDR3, the DNA is TGCAGCGTAGCCCCTAGCGGGAAGACCTACGAGCAGTACTTC. This sequence encodes CSVAPSGKTYEQYF. The V and J genes are TRBV29-1 and TRBJ2-7, with 9 bases fitting TRBD2. V gave up 6 bases and J gave up 2 bases; unmatched junction bases: 8. This CDR3 contains 14 residues. Germline assignment: CDR1 SQVTM and CDR2 ANQGSEA.

This clonotype was recorded once. A junction boundary mismatches the germline segment, possibly from a read error. The V gene is TRBV29-1, the J gene TRBJ2-7; 8 bases align to TRBD2. Germline V gene data show CDR1 as SQVTM and CDR2 as ANQGSEA. The CDR3 contains 15 residues. CDR3 nucleotide sequence: TGCAGCGTTGCGGGGGGGACGGCTAGCTCCAACGAGCAGTACTTC. The encoded protein is CSVAGGTASSNEQYF.

The chain joins TRBV28 to TRBJ2-5, with unresolved D. CDR3 length: 14 residues. CDR1 MDHEN and CDR2 SYDVKM come from the germline V gene. The V and J ends lost 6 bases and 1 base respectively, with 12 bases between them. The CDR3, as DNA: TGTGCCAGCAGCCTCGATCCGGTCCAAGAGACCCAGTACTTC. This sequence encodes CASSLDPVQETQYF.

This clonotype occurred many times. V gene TRBV7-9 combines with J gene TRBJ1-1; 8 bases agree with TRBD1. The V gene end was trimmed by 1 base and the J gene end by 7 bases; junction bases not matched to a gene: 8. This CDR3 is built from 15 residues. Germline CDR1 reads SEHNR; CDR2 reads FQNEAQ (reference sequence). The CDR3 protein is CASSLVGQGSSEAFF. The CDR3 DNA sequence: TGTGCCAGCAGCTTAGTCGGACAGGGATCAAGTGAAGCTTTCTTT. The whole variable domain, filled in from reference TRBV7-9 and TRBJ1-1, reads DTGVSQNPRHKITKRGQNVTFRCDPISEHNRLYWYRQTLGQGPEFLTYFQNEAQLEKSRLLSDRFSAERPKGSFSTLEIQRTEQGDSAMYLCASSLVGQGSSEAFFGQGTRLTVV.

The J gene is TRBJ2-5, the V gene TRBV5-1; 10 bases are a match to TRBD2. Losses at the gene ends were 3 bases for V and 5 bases for J; bases not matched to a gene: 13. The CDR3 sequence is 17 residues long. The V gene's germline CDR1 is SGHRS and CDR2 YFSETQ. The DNA for the CDR3 is TGCGCCAGCAGCTCATACTCTAGCGGGAGACCTGGGGAGACCCAGTACTTC. It translates to CASSSYSSGRPGETQYF.

At least ten counts were recorded for this clonotype. This chain links TRBV7-9 with TRBJ2-1; 7 bases line up with TRBD2. V lost 4 bases to trimming and J lost 4 bases; unmatched junction nucleotides: 7. This CDR3 comprises 15 residues. The germline gives CDR1 SEHNR, CDR2 FQNEAQ (reference sequence). The CDR3 nucleotides are TGTGCCAGCAGCTCTGGGGCTAGCGGTTACAATGAGCAGTTCTTC. Translating it yields CASSSGASGYNEQFF.

The V gene is TRBV19, the J gene TRBJ2-1, with D possibly matching TRBD1 (6 bases). V dropped 7 bases and J dropped 6 bases, with 16 bases sitting between them. Germline assignment: CDR1 LNHDA and CDR2 SQIVND (reference sequence). The CDR3 loop spans 14 amino acids. CDR3 residues: CASNDRYIRNEQFF. Written as DNA, the CDR3 is TGTGCCAGTAATGACAGGTATATTCGCAATGAGCAGTTCTTC.

This clonotype has only a few counts. This chain links TRBV7-9 with TRBJ2-1; D is perhaps TRBD2 (5 bases). Germline values: CDR1 SEHNR, CDR2 FQNEAQ (reference sequence). This CDR3 has 16 amino acids. The V and J ends lost 1 base and 2 bases respectively, with 12 bases between them. In nucleotides, the CDR3 is TGTGCCAGCAGCTTAGTCATTAGCGTAACCTACAATGAGCAGTTCTTC. Protein: CASSLVISVTYNEQFF.

This clonotype has a count of ten or more. The chain carries TRBV5-8 and TRBJ2-5, with unresolved D. Germline-derived CDR1 and CDR2 are SGHTS and YDEGEE. This CDR3 spans 13 amino acids. V shed 0 bases and J shed 3 bases, with 6 bases lying between them. The CDR3 DNA follows: TGTGCCAGCAGCTTGGTTCGGGAAGAGACCCAGTACTTC. Protein sequence: CASSLVREETQYF.

This rearrangement joins TRBV5-1 to TRBJ2-3; weak D call: TRBD2 (5 bases). Between the trimmed V and J ends, which lost 5 bases and 2 bases, there was a span of 12 bases. The CDR3 runs to 14 residues. CDR1 and CDR2 from the germline V gene are SGHRS and YFSETQ. The CDR3 bases are TGCGCCAGCAGTAAGAACGGACTCACAGATACGCAGTATTTT. Translating gives CASSKNGLTDTQYF.

This clonotype was seen ten or more times. The rearrangement uses TRBV9 and TRBJ2-3; perhaps TRBD1 as D (5 bases). Trimming shortened V by 0 bases and J by 4 bases, and 9 bases separated the two germline ends. The germline gives CDR1 SGDLS, CDR2 YYNGEE. The CDR3 is made up of 14 amino acids. The CDR3 coding sequence is TGTGCCAGCAGCGTAGAGGGGAATGCAGATACGCAGTATTTT. Protein: CASSVEGNADTQYF.